The present T cell receptor (beta chain) was sequenced within a study of cytomegalovirus exposure and HLA in healthy donors. The study's findings and limits: On later analysis, the bulk of CMV-associated TCR beta chains appeared to be HLA-restricted. When analyzed later, the rates of TCR association showed variation by HLA locus, with DRB1 the most and HLA-C the fewest.

The PCR used 60 Vbeta and 13 Jbeta primers. TCRdb keeps only in-frame clones here, not all; method: immunoSEQ multiplex PCR. Of 60,000 to 90,000 clones listed, 65% to 70% were seen once; the top ten hold 6.5% to 8%. Details on this clone: What it binds is not known.

This clonotype was obtained from a middle-aged man in good health and CMV-seropositive. The sequenced sample was PBMCs.

CDR3: CASSIQGSGYTF. DNA of the CDR3: TGTGCCAGCAGCATACAGGGCAGCGGCTACACCTTC. This sequence joins TRBV5-6 and TRBJ1-2, with TRBD1 as a possible D gene (6 bases). Trimming took off 4 bases at V and 8 bases at J, with 12 bases between the two ends. The germline V gene encodes CDR1 SGHDT and CDR2 YYEEEE. The CDR3 runs 12 residues.